The 8 T cell receptor beta chains below were found in one sample sequenced in a study of identical twins listed by TCRdb under 2016. The library was produced with 5' RACE. TCRdb records Illumina HiSeq 2000 as the sequencer. Starting from the raw public reads, TCRdb applied fastp trimming at Q25, assembled clones with MiXCR and retained in-frame beta chains. One record per CDR3 amino acid sequence lists the most common genes and DNA. In all, the sample holds about 240,000 distinct CDR3 sequences, and 7.5% of those were seen once. In total, the top ten clones hold under 7% of the sample. Another study also made use of these data, one on yellow fever vaccine responses in identical twins.

The sample comprised CD8+ T cells sorted from blood. The receptors come from a woman aged 18-29 years in good health.

The chain joins TRBV5-6 to TRBJ2-1; TRBD1 agrees at 10 bases. The V gene's germline CDR1 is SGHDT and CDR2 YYEEEE. This CDR3 has 17 residues. The J segment lost 4 bases and the V segment lost 4 bases, leaving 11 bases of the junction unmatched. CDR3 in DNA: TGTGCCAGCAGCCAAATCGACGGGACAGGGGAATACAATGAGCAGTTCTTC. Amino acid sequence: CASSQIDGTGEYNEQFF.

This clonotype has a count of ten or more. The chain is built from TRBV7-8 and TRBJ1-5; D unresolved. From germline, CDR1 is SGHVS and CDR2 FQNEAQ. This CDR3 region has 12 residues. Trimming took off 4 bases at V and 4 bases at J, with 5 bases between the two ends. The CDR3 loop reads CASSYPNQPQHF. The CDR3, as DNA: TGTGCCAGCAGCTACCCGAATCAGCCCCAGCATTTT.

The table lists this clonotype with many counts. The CDR3 loop reads CASSLMARTITDTQYF. The DNA of the CDR3 is TGTGCCAGCAGTTTAATGGCCAGGACCATAACAGATACGCAGTATTTT. The V gene is TRBV12-3 or TRBV12-4, the J gene TRBJ2-3, with D unresolved. CDR3 length equals 16 residues. V was pared by 2 bases and J by 3 bases, with 15 bases between.

This clonotype turned up a few times. The CDR3 is CASSPGGAGYNEQFF. CDR3 bases: TGTGCCAGCAGCCCAGGGGGCGCGGGGTACAATGAGCAGTTCTTC. This chain connects TRBV9 to TRBJ2-1; 8 bases map to TRBD1. CDR3 length: 15 residues. CDR1 is SGDLS and CDR2 is YYNGEE in the germline V gene. J was trimmed by 4 bases and V by 4 bases; bases with no gene match: 7.

This clonotype was counted a few times. The chain couples TRBV7-9 to TRBJ2-7, with D maybe TRBD1 (6 bases). There are 15 residues in the CDR3. V lost 5 bases and J lost 6, with 20 bases in between. Germline V gives CDR1 SEHNR, CDR2 FQNEAQ (reference sequence). As DNA, the CDR3 is TGTGCCAGCAGCCTGACAGGATCTCGCCCCGGCGAGCAGTACGTC. Encoded protein: CASSLTGSRPGEQYV.

This clonotype was recorded at least ten times. CDR3 DNA: TGCAGCGTTATTGGTGGGACTAGCGGGGGAAAAAGCTCCTACAATGAGCAGTTCTTC. This gives the protein CSVIGGTSGGKSSYNEQFF. The rearrangement links TRBV29-1 to TRBJ2-1; the match to TRBD2 covers 14 bases. Looked up from germline, CDR1 is SQVTM and CDR2 is ANQGSEA. V trimming: 5 bases; J trimming: 0 bases; junction bases outside the gene matches: 12. This CDR3 is 19 amino acids long.

This clonotype was detected ten times or more. The chain is built from TRBV28 and TRBJ2-7; a possible D gene is TRBD1 (6 bases). Germline assignment: CDR1 MDHEN and CDR2 SYDVKM. Between the trimmed V and J ends, which lost 3 bases and 3 bases, there was a span of 15 bases. This CDR3 region has 15 residues. CDR3 loop: CASSFTTGLFYEQYF. As DNA, the CDR3 is TGTGCCAGCAGTTTTACGACAGGCCTCTTCTACGAGCAGTACTTC.

This clonotype was detected ten times or more. The chain carries TRBV7-9 and TRBJ2-7, with 7 nucleotides matching TRBD1. Per germline, CDR1 SEHNR and CDR2 FQNEAQ (reference sequence). The junction had 5 bases not matched to a gene; V was cut back by 10 bases and J by 2 bases. CDR3 length equals 12 residues. CDR3 coding DNA: TGTGCCACCCGGGGACAGACCTACGAGCAGTACTTC. Protein product: CATRGQTYEQYF.